Following are 22 T cell receptor beta chains from one sample sequenced in a study of T-cell memory formation after mild COVID-19. TCRdb processed the 5' RACE reads anew with MiXCR; each CDR3 protein has one entry. The sample shows about 430,000 distinct CDR3 sequences, roughly 18% of them seen only once. Sequenced material: PBMCs or a T cell subset sorted from them (not recorded which). The origin of the receptors is a man between 18 and 29 years old who had mild COVID-19 (a few samples of this study predate the infection). Cell type and time point are not known.

This chain connects TRBV5-1 to TRBJ1-4, with TRBD1 identical over 7 bases. V gave up 3 bases and J gave up 6 bases; unmatched junction bases: 5. Per germline, CDR1 SGHRS and CDR2 YFSETQ. The CDR3 runs 14 residues. The CDR3 DNA reads TGCGCCAGCAGCTCACAGGGGAGGGATGAAAAACTGTTTTTT. This gives the protein CASSSQGRDEKLFF.

This chain uses TRBV7-2 with TRBJ2-1; 12 bases are shared with TRBD2. The CDR3 is 14 residues long. The V gene's germline CDR1 is SGHTA and CDR2 FQGNSA. The V gene end was trimmed by 3 bases and the J gene end by 8 bases; junction bases not matched to a gene: 2. The CDR3: CASSFGLAGYEQFF. For the CDR3, the DNA is TGTGCCAGCAGCTTCGGACTAGCGGGGTATGAGCAGTTCTTC.

This clonotype was counted only a few times. CDR3 amino acids: CASSWGTAMGETQYF. CDR3 DNA: TGCGCCAGCAGCTGGGGGACGGCTATGGGAGAGACCCAGTACTTC. The V gene is TRBV5-1, the J gene TRBJ2-5; D is tentatively TRBD1 or TRBD2 (5 bases each). Germline V CDR1 and CDR2: SGHRS, YFSETQ. V dropped 3 bases and J dropped 4 bases, with 16 bases sitting between them. The CDR3 spans 15 residues.

The chain has TRBV3-1 and TRBJ1-1; D gene unclear. The germline V and J ends were trimmed by 4 bases and 1 base, with 13 bases remaining between them. This CDR3 has 15 amino acids. CDR1 is LGHDT, CDR2 YNNKEL, per germline (reference sequence). As DNA, the CDR3 is TGTGCCAGCAGCCGGAGTGAAGGAAAGAACACTGAAGCTTTCTTT. Its translation: CASSRSEGKNTEAFF.

There are many counts of this clonotype. This chain uses TRBV24-1 with TRBJ2-1, with 10 nucleotides matching TRBD1. CDR1 is KGHDR, CDR2 SFDVKD, per germline. The V gene end was trimmed by 2 bases and the J gene end by 6 bases; junction bases not matched to a gene: 3. The CDR3 runs 15 residues. The CDR3 region has the DNA TGTGCCACCAGTGATTCTGGACAGGGGGGCAATGAGCAGTTCTTC. Translated: CATSDSGQGGNEQFF.

This clonotype was seen at least ten times. The chain joins TRBV6-8 to TRBJ2-1; TRBD1 is a possible D gene (6 bases). Trimming pared 2 bases from V and 6 bases from J, leaving 20 bases between. The CDR3 sequence is 17 residues long. Germline loops: CDR1 MNHGY, CDR2 SAAAGT. The CDR3 nucleotides read TGTGCCAGCAGTTACCCAGGCGGCGTAGGGACACTCAATGAGCAGTTCTTC. Translating gives CASSYPGGVGTLNEQFF.

This clonotype was counted only a few times. The CDR3 reads CSARQGSSGNTIYF. The CDR3 DNA sequence: TGCAGTGCTAGACAGGGTAGCTCTGGAAACACCATATATTTT. The chain links TRBV20-1 to TRBJ1-3, with D perhaps matching TRBD1 (5 bases). The germline V gene encodes CDR1 DFQATT and CDR2 SNEGSKA (reference sequence). The CDR3 totals 14 residues. Deletions cut 2 bases from V and 0 bases from J, with 8 bases between.

In this sample, this clonotype turned up a few times. The chain recombines TRBV20-1 with TRBJ1-2; D gene ambiguous. Trimming cost V 3 bases and J 7 bases, with 18 bases left between them. CDR1 is DFQATT, CDR2 SNEGSKA, per germline (reference sequence). The CDR3 spans 14 residues. Here the CDR3 reads CSASGSGVPGGYTF. In nucleotides, the CDR3 is TGCAGTGCTAGCGGTAGTGGGGTGCCGGGTGGCTACACCTTC.

In its sample, this clonotype was seen a few times. The V gene is TRBV5-1, the J gene TRBJ2-1; perhaps D is TRBD1 or TRBD2 (5 bases each). This CDR3 is 14 amino acids long. The V end was cut by 1 base, the J end by 6 bases, with 11 bases between. Looked up from germline, CDR1 is SGHRS and CDR2 is YFSETQ. The CDR3 coding sequence is TGCGCCAGCAGCTTGTCAGGGCGGGTCAATGAGCAGTTCTTC. This sequence encodes CASSLSGRVNEQFF.

J is TRBJ1-6 and V is TRBV19; the match to TRBD1 covers 8 bases. Germline CDR1 LNHDA, CDR2 SQIVND (reference sequence). The CDR3 length is 13 residues. Trimming removed 7 bases from V and 13 bases from J; junction bases left unmatched: 9. The CDR3, as DNA: TGTGCCAGTACGGGACAGGAAGGAGCGCCCCTCCACTTT. This encodes CASTGQEGAPLHF. The whole variable domain, filled in from reference TRBV19 and TRBJ1-6, reads DGGITQSPKYLFRKEGQNVTLSCEQNLNHDAMYWYRQDPGQGLRLIYYSQIVNDFQKGDIAEGYSVSREKKESFPLTVTSAQKNPTAFYLCASTGQEGAPLHFGNGTRLTVT.

V usage is TRBV9 and J usage is TRBJ1-2; D remains ambiguous. This CDR3 region has 16 residues. Trimming took 4 bases from V and 5 from J, leaving 21 bases between them. The germline gives CDR1 SGDLS, CDR2 YYNGEE. The CDR3: CASSSEGSGPFYGYTF. The CDR3 DNA reads TGTGCCAGCAGCTCAGAAGGCTCCGGGCCCTTTTATGGCTACACCTTC.

J is TRBJ1-5 and V is TRBV29-1, with D maybe TRBD1 (6 bases). The CDR3 contains 13 residues. V dropped 6 bases and J dropped 5 bases, with 14 bases sitting between them. Germline lookup yields CDR1 SQVTM and CDR2 ANQGSEA. CDR3 residues: CSVRRGLDQPQHF. In nucleotides, the CDR3 is TGCAGCGTACGCAGGGGATTAGATCAGCCCCAGCATTTT.

The table lists this clonotype with many counts. V gene TRBV9 combines with J gene TRBJ1-1, with a weak D call TRBD1 (6 bases). Trimming stripped 1 base from V and 3 bases from J, with 7 bases between. This CDR3 has 13 residues. Germline V gene lookup returns CDR1 SGDLS and CDR2 YYNGEE. CDR3 sequence reads: CASSVRGDTEAFF. The CDR3 DNA reads TGTGCCAGCAGCGTAAGGGGGGACACTGAAGCTTTCTTT.

This chain joins TRBV28 and TRBJ1-5, with D possibly being TRBD1 (5 bases). The germline CDR1 and CDR2 sequences are MDHEN and SYDVKM. The CDR3 consists of 14 residues. Deletions cut 3 bases from V and 7 bases from J, with 13 bases between. The CDR3 nucleotides are TGTGCCAGCAGTTTCGTTGGGGGTGGGCAGCCCCAGCATTTT. Translated: CASSFVGGGQPQHF.

The rearrangement joins TRBV10-3 to TRBJ2-7, with D perhaps matching TRBD1 (5 bases). This CDR3 comprises 13 residues. The V gene's germline CDR1 is ENHRY and CDR2 SYGVKD. Trimming pared 2 bases from V and 6 bases from J, leaving 11 bases between. The CDR3 nucleotides are TGTGCCATCAGTGAGAGAGAAACAGGCGAGCAGTACTTC. It codes for CAISERETGEQYF.

In its sample, this clonotype was seen a few times. The gene calls are TRBV7-2 and TRBJ1-6; D is ambiguous. Per germline, CDR1 SGHTA and CDR2 FQGNSA. V shed 5 bases and J shed 6 bases, with 11 bases lying between them. This CDR3 is built from 14 residues. CDR3 loop: CASSRATLNSPLHF. The CDR3 DNA reads TGTGCCAGCAGCCGGGCAACCCTTAATTCACCCCTCCACTTT.

In this sample, this clonotype turned up a few times. This chain uses TRBV24-1 with TRBJ2-7; D may be TRBD2 (5 bases). The V gene's germline CDR1 is KGHDR and CDR2 SFDVKD. The CDR3 runs 12 residues. V lost 1 base to trimming and J lost 6 bases, with 6 bases between them. The CDR3 nucleotides are TGTGCCACCAGTGATTTTCGGGGCGAGCAGTACTTC. It translates to CATSDFRGEQYF.

This clonotype was counted between two and nine times. This chain uses TRBV10-3 with TRBJ1-1; D not certain. CDR3 size: 15 residues. V was pared by 0 bases and J by 1 base, with 9 bases between. Germline-derived CDR1 and CDR2 are ENHRY and SYGVKD. CDR3: CAISESEVANTEAFF. CDR3 nucleotides: TGTGCCATCAGTGAGTCAGAGGTGGCGAACACTGAAGCTTTCTTT.

This clonotype was picked up a small number of times. The V and J genes are TRBV7-3 and TRBJ2-5; the match to TRBD1 covers 8 bases. Germline V gives CDR1 SGHTA, CDR2 FQGTGA. V shed 1 base, J shed 1 base, and the junction held 8 bases outside the gene matches. The CDR3 sequence is 17 residues long. CDR3 nucleotides: TGTGCCAGCAGCTTAAGAGGGACAGGATCGGGCCAAGAGACCCAGTACTTC. This translates into CASSLRGTGSGQETQYF. The variable domain in full, with the rest retrieved from reference TRBV7-3 and TRBJ2-5, is GAGVSQTPSNKVTEKGKYVELRCDPISGHTALYWYRQSLGQGPEFLIYFQGTGAADDSGLPNDRFFAVRPEGSVSTLKIQRTERGDSAVYLCASSLRGTGSGQETQYFGPGTRLLVL.

The chain uses TRBV7-9 and TRBJ2-3; 8 bases are shared with TRBD1. The CDR3 runs 17 residues. V lost 4 bases to trimming and J lost 2 bases; unmatched junction nucleotides: 11. Germline CDR1 reads SEHNR; CDR2 reads FQNEAQ (reference sequence). The CDR3 DNA reads as TGTGCCAGCAGCTACCCCGGACAGGGTCGTCACACAGATACGCAGTATTTT. Its protein product is CASSYPGQGRHTDTQYF. The whole variable domain, filled in from reference TRBV7-9 and TRBJ2-3, reads DTGVSQNPRHKITKRGQNVTFRCDPISEHNRLYWYRQTLGQGPEFLTYFQNEAQLEKSRLLSDRFSAERPKGSFSTLEIQRTEQGDSAMYLCASSYPGQGRHTDTQYFGPGTRLTVL.

The CDR3 DNA reads TGCGCCAGCAGCTGGGACGGGAGCTCCTACAATGAGCAGTTCTTC. This sequence encodes CASSWDGSSYNEQFF. J is TRBJ2-1 and V is TRBV5-1; D is possibly TRBD2 (6 bases). The CDR3 extends over 15 amino acids. The V end lost 3 bases, the J end lost 0 bases, and 10 bases lay between the germline ends. The germline gives CDR1 SGHRS, CDR2 YFSETQ.

The chain joins TRBV6-6 to TRBJ1-2; 8 bases agree with TRBD1. Germline CDR1 and CDR2: MNHNY and SVGAGI (reference sequence). The CDR3 has 13 amino acids. Trimming took 5 bases from V and 7 from J; bases not matched to a gene: 6. In DNA, the CDR3 is TGTGCCAGCAGTCAGACAGGGGAATCTGGCTACACCTTC. Its translation: CASSQTGESGYTF.